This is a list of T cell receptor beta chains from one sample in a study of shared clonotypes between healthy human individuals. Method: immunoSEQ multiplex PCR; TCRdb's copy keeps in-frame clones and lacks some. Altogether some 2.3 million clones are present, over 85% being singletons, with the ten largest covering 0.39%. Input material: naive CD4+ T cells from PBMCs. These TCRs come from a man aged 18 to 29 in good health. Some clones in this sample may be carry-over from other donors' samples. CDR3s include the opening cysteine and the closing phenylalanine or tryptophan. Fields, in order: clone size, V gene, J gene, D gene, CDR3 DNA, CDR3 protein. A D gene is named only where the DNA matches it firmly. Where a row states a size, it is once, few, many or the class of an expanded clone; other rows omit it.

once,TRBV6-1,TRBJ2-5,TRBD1,TGTGCCAGCAGTATCGGACAGGGGGTCAGGGAGACCCAGTACTTC,CASSIGQGVRETQYF
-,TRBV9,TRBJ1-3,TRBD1,TGTGCCAGCAACAGGGGTCCACACTCTGGAAACACCATATATTTT,CASNRGPHSGNTIYF
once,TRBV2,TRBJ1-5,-,TGTGCCAGCACCCAAGGAGAGCGTCTCACCCAGCCCCAGCATTTT,CASTQGERLTQPQHF
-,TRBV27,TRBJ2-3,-,TGTGCCAGCAGTTTATCTACTCCACGCACAGATACGCAGTATTTT,CASSLSTPRTDTQYF
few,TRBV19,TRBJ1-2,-,TGTGCCAGTAGTAGGAGGGCCTTCTATGGCTACACCTTC,CASSRRAFYGYTF
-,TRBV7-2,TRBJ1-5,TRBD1,TGTGCCAGCAGCGGGACAGGGGTAAATCAGCCCCAGCATTTT,CASSGTGVNQPQHF
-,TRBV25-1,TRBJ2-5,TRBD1,TGTGCCAGCAGTAGACAGGGGGGGGGAGAGACCCAGTACTTC,CASSRQGGGETQYF
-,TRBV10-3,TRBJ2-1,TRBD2,TGTGCCATCAGTGATTCGGGGGGGACCTACAATGAGCAGTTCTTC,CAISDSGGTYNEQFF
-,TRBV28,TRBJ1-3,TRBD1,TGTGCCAGCAGACCCCCCGGGACAGGGGTCGGAAACACCATATATTTT,CASRPPGTGVGNTIYF
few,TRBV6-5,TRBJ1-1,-,TGTGCCAGCAGTTACTCGACGGTGAACACTGAAGCTTTCTTT,CASSYSTVNTEAFF
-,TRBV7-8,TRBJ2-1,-,TGTGCCAGCAGCTTGTCCCCGGGGGCCGGATTACACAATGAGCAGTTCTTC,CASSLSPGAGLHNEQFF
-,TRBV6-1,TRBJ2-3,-,TGTGCCAGCAAGGGGGCGGGAGGTTACACAGATACGCAGTATTTT,CASKGAGGYTDTQYF
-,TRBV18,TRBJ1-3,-,TGTGCCAGCTCGCCCGGACCTAATCGTATTCCTGGAAACACCATATATTTT,CASSPGPNRIPGNTIYF
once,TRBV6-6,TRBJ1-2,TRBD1,TGTGCCAGCAGTTACCGGGACAGACCCTATGGCTACACCTTC,CASSYRDRPYGYTF
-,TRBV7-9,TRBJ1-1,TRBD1,TGTGCCAGCAGCTTACGGACAGGGAGGGACACTGAAGCTTTCTTT,CASSLRTGRDTEAFF
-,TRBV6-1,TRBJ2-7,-,TGTGCCAGCAGTGAGTTGTACAGAGCCTACGAGCAGTACTTC,CASSELYRAYEQYF
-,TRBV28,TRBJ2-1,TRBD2,TGTGCCAGCAGGCGACTAGCGGGAGGGGTGAACTACAATGAGCAGTTCTTC,CASRRLAGGVNYNEQFF
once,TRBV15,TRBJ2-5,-,TGTGCCACCAGCAGAGGGACTGTTGCAGCTGAAGAGACCCAGTACTTC,CATSRGTVAAEETQYF
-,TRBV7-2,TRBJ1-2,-,TGTGCCAGCAGCCTACCCCGGGGAGGCTACACCTTC,CASSLPRGGYTF
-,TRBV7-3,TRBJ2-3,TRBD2,TGTGCCAGCGGGAGCGGGAGCAGCGCAGATACGCAGTATTTT,CASGSGSSADTQYF
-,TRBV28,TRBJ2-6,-,TGTGCCAGCAGTATCGCGAGGTCCGGGGCCAACGTCCTGACTTTC,CASSIARSGANVLTF
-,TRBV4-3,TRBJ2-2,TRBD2,TGCGCCAGCAGCCAAGATACCGGGACTAGCGGGACCCGGGGCGGGGAGCTGTTTTTT,CASSQDTGTSGTRGGELFF
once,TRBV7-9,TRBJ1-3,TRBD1,TGTGCCAGCAGCCCGACAGGGGACCCGTCTGGAAACACCATATATTTT,CASSPTGDPSGNTIYF
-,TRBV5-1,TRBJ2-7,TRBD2,TGCGCCAGCAGCTATTCCGGGAGGCCCCCCGAGCAGTACTTC,CASSYSGRPPEQYF
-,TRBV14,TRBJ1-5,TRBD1,TGTGCCAGCAGCCAAACAGGGGACAATCAGCCCCAGCATTTT,CASSQTGDNQPQHF
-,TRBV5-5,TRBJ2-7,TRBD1,TGTGCCAGCATCCCCGGGACAGGGCCCGCCGGCTACGAGCAGTACTTC,CASIPGTGPAGYEQYF
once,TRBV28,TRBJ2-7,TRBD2,TGTGCCAGCAGCGGGAAAGTAGCGGGTTCTTTCTACGAGCAGTACTTC,CASSGKVAGSFYEQYF
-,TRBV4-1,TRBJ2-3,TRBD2,TGCGCCAGCAGCCAGCCGGCACTAGCGGGCCCCGATACGCAGTATTTT,CASSQPALAGPDTQYF
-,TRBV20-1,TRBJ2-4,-,TGCAGTGCCCCCGGGTGGGACATTCAGTACTTC,CSAPGWDIQYF
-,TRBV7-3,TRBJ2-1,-,TGTGCCAGCAGTCCGACGGGCGGGACAAATACAATGAAGCAGTTCTTC,CASSPTGGTNTMKQFF
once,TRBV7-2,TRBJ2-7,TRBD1,TGTGCCAGCAGCCTGGGGACAGGGCCTACCTACGAGCAGTACTTC,CASSLGTGPTYEQYF
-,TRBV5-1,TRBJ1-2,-,TGCGCCAGCAGCTTGGACGGCAGACAAGACTATGGCTACACCTTC,CASSLDGRQDYGYTF
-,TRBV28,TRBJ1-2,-,TGTGCCAGCAGTCGCCCGGACGGTACCTATGGCTACACCTTC,CASSRPDGTYGYTF
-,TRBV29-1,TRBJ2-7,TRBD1,TGCAGCGTTGGAGGGACAGTGACCTACGAGCAGTACTTC,CSVGGTVTYEQYF
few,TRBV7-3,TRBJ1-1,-,TGTGCTACAACCCGAGGGGGAATGAACACTGAAGCTTTCTTT,CATTRGGMNTEAFF
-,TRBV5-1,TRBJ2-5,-,TGCGCCAGCAGCTTGGTAAGGGAATCGAAGACCCAGTACTTC,CASSLVRESKTQYF
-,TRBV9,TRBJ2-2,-,TGTGCCAGCAGCGTAGCTGGGAACACCGGGGAGCTGTTTTTT,CASSVAGNTGELFF
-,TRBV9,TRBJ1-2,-,TGTGCCAGCAGCGTGACAGCGTCTTTTAACTATGGCTACACCTTC,CASSVTASFNYGYTF
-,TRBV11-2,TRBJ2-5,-,TGTGCCAGCAGCGCACCCAGGTTCCGGGAGACCCAGTACTTC,CASSAPRFRETQYF
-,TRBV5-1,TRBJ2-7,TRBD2,TGCGCCAGCAGCTTGGGTCTAGCTAGCGGGAGTAGGTACGAGCAGTACTTC,CASSLGLASGSRYEQYF
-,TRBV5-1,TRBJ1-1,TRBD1,TGCGCCAGCAGCCTGACGACAGGGGGCACTGAAGCTTTCTTT,CASSLTTGGTEAFF
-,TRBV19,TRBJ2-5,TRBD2,TGTGCCAGTCGCCCTAGCGGGAGGGGCCAAGAGACCCAGTACTTC,CASRPSGRGQETQYF
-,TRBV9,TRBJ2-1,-,TGTGCCAGCACCACAGACCCGGGGCCCTACAATGAGCAGTTCTTC,CASTTDPGPYNEQFF
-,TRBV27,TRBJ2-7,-,TGTGCCAGCAGTTTATCTTGGCTTGGCGAGCAGTACTTC,CASSLSWLGEQYF
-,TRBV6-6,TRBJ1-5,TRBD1,TGTGCCGGCAATACAGGGGGCGTCAATCAGCCCCAGCATTTT,CAGNTGGVNQPQHF
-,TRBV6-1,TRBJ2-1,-,TGTGCCAGCAGTGCATCGAGAGCGGCTTCCTACAATGAGCAGTTCTTC,CASSASRAASYNEQFF
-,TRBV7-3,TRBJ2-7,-,TGTGCCAGCAGCTTAAGGGTCTGGCTTTACGAGCAGTACTTC,CASSLRVWLYEQYF
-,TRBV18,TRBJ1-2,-,TGTGCCAGCTCCCCTGGAGGGGAATACTATGGCTACACCTTC,CASSPGGEYYGYTF
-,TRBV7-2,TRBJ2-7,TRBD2,TGTGCCAGCAGCTTAGCGGGGGAGGGCCGCCGCGAGCAGTACTTC,CASSLAGEGRREQYF
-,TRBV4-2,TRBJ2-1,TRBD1,TGTGCCAGCAGCCGGGGGATGGGCAGGGGGCGGGAGCAGTTCTTC,CASSRGMGRGREQFF
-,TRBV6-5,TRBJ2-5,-,TGTGCCAGCAGAGTCAGAAGGGAGACCCAGTACTTC,CASRVRRETQYF
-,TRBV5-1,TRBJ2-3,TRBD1,TGCGCCAGCAGCTTGCTCCCCACGACAGGGGCGACGACAGATACGCAGTATTTT,CASSLLPTTGATTDTQYF
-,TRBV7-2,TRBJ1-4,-,TGTGCCAGCAGCCCAGAGACAGTGTCTGAAAAACTGTTTTTT,CASSPETVSEKLFF
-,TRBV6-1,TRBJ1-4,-,TGTGCCAGCAGTGGGGAGGGGCTCTATAATGAAAAACTGTTTTTT,CASSGEGLYNEKLFF
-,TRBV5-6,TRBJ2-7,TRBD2,TGTGCCAGCAGCCCCCCAGGGACTAGCGCCTACGAGCAGTACTTC,CASSPPGTSAYEQYF